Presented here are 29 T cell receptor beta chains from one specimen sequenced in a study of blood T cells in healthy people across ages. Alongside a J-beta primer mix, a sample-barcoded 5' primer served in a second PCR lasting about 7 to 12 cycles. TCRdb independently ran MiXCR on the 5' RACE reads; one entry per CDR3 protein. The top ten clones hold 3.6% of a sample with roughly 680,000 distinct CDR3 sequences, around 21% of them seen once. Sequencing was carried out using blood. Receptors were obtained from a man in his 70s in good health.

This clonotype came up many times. Written as DNA, the CDR3 is TGCGCCAGCAGCCATGTAACTAGCGGGATCTCCTACGAGCAGTACTTC. Protein: CASSHVTSGISYEQYF. V gene TRBV4-1 combines with J gene TRBJ2-7; the match to TRBD2 covers 10 bases. Losses at the gene ends were 3 bases for V and 0 bases for J; bases not matched to a gene: 5. The germline gives CDR1 MGHRA, CDR2 YSYEKL. The CDR3 consists of 16 residues.

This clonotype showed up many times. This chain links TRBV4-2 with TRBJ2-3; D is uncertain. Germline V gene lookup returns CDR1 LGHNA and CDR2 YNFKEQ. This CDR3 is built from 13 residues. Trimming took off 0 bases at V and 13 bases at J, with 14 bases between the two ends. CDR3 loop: CASSQDLTLVEYF. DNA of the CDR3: TGTGCCAGCAGCCAAGATCTCACACTCGTGGAGTATTTT.

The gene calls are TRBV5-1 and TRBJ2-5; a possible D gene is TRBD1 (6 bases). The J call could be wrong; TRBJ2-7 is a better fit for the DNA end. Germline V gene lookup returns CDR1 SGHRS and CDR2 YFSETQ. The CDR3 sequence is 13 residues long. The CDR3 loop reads CASRSTGTHEQYF. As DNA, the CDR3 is TGCGCCAGCAGGAGTACAGGGACCCACGAGCAGTACTTC.

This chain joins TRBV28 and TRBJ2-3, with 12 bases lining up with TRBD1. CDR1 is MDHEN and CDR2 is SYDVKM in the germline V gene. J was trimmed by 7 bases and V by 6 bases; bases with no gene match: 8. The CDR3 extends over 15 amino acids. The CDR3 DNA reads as TGTGCCAGCAGCACCGGGACAGGGGGCGCAAATACGCAGTATTTT. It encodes CASSTGTGGANTQYF.

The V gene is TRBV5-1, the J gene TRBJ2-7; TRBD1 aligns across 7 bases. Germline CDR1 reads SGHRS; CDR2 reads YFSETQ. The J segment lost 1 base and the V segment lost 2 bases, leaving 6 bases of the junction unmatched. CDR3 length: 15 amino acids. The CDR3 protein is CASSFEGAGSYEQYF. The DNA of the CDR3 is TGCGCCAGCAGCTTTGAGGGGGCAGGGTCCTACGAGCAGTACTTC. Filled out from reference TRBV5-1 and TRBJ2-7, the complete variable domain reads KAGVTQTPRYLIKTRGQQVTLSCSPISGHRSVSWYQQTPGQGLQFLFEYFSETQRNKGNFPGRFSGRQFSNSRSEMNVSTLELGDSALYLCASSFEGAGSYEQYFGPGTRLTVT.

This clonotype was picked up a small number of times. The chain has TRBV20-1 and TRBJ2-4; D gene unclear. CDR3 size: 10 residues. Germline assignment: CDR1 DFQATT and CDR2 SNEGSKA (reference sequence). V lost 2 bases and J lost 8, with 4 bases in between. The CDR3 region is CSARRDIQYF. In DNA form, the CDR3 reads TGCAGTGCTAGACGGGACATTCAGTACTTC.

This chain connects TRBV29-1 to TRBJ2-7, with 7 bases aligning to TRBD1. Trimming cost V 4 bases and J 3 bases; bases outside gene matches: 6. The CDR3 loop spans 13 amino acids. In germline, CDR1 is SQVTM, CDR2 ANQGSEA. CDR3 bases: TGCAGCGTTGTTTTGGGACAGATCTACGAGCAGTACTTC. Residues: CSVVLGQIYEQYF.

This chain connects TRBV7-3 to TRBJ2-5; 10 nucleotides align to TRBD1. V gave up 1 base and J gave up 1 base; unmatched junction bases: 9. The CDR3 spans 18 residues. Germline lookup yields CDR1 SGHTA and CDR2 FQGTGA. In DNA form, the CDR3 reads TGTGCCAGCAGCTTAATCGGTCGGACAGGGGGACCCCAAGAGACCCAGTACTTC. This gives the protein CASSLIGRTGGPQETQYF. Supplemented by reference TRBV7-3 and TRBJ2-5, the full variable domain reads GAGVSQTPSNKVTEKGKYVELRCDPISGHTALYWYRQSLGQGPEFLIYFQGTGAADDSGLPNDRFFAVRPEGSVSTLKIQRTERGDSAVYLCASSLIGRTGGPQETQYFGPGTRLLVL.

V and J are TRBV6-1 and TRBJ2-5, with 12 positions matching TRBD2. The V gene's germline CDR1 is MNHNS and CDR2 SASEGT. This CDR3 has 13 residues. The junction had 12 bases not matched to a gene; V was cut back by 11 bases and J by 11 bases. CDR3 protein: CARKTSGSREQYF. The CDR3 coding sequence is TGTGCCCGGAAGACTAGCGGGAGTCGAGAGCAGTACTTC.

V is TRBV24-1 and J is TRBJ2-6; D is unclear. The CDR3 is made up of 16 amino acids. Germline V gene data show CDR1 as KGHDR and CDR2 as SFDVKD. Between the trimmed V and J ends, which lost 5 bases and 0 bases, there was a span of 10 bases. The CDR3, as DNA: TGTGCCACCAGTGCAGTGTTCGTCTCTGGGGCCAACGTCCTGACTTTC. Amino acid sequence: CATSAVFVSGANVLTF.

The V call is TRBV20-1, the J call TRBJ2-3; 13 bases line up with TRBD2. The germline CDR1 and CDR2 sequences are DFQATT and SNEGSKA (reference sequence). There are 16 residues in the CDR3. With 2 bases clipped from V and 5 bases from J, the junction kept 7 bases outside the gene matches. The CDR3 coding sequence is TGCAGTGCTAGAACTAGCGGGGGGGGCCTGGGAGATACGCAGTATTTT. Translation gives CSARTSGGGLGDTQYF.

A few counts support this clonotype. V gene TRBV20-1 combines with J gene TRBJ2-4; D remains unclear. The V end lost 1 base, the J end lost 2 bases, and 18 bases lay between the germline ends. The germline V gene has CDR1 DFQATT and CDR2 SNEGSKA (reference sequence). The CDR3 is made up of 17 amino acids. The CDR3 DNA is TGCAGTGCTAGAGTTCGACTGGGAACTTGGCCCAAAAACATTCAGTACTTC. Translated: CSARVRLGTWPKNIQYF.

CDR3 amino acids: CASSVTAWVGANVLTF. The CDR3, as DNA: TGTGCCAGCAGTGTTACGGCATGGGTGGGGGCCAACGTCCTGACTTTC. The chain employs TRBV2 and TRBJ2-6; D remains ambiguous. Germline CDR1 SNHLY, CDR2 FYNNEI. Trimming left V 4 bases short and J 4 bases short, with 14 bases between. There are 16 residues in the CDR3.

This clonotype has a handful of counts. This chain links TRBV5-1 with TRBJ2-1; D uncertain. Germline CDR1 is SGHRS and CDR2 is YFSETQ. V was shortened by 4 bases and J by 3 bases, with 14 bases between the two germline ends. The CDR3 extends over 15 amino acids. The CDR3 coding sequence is TGCGCCAGCAGCCCCCTAGGGTCGAACTACAATGAGCAGTTCTTC. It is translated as CASSPLGSNYNEQFF. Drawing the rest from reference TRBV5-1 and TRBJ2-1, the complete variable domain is KAGVTQTPRYLIKTRGQQVTLSCSPISGHRSVSWYQQTPGQGLQFLFEYFSETQRNKGNFPGRFSGRQFSNSRSEMNVSTLELGDSALYLCASSPLGSNYNEQFFGPGTRLTVL.

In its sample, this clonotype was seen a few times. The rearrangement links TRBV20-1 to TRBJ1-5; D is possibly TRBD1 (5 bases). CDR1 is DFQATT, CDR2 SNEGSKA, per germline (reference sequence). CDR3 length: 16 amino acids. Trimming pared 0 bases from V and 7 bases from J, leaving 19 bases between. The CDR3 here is CSARDHIQGAGQPQHF. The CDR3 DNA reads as TGCAGTGCTAGAGATCACATTCAGGGAGCGGGACAGCCCCAGCATTTT.

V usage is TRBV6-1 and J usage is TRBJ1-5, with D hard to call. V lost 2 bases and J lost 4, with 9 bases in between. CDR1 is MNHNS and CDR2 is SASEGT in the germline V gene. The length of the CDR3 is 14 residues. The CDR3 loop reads CASSELGRNQPQHF. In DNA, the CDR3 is TGTGCCAGCAGTGAATTGGGCAGGAATCAGCCCCAGCATTTT.

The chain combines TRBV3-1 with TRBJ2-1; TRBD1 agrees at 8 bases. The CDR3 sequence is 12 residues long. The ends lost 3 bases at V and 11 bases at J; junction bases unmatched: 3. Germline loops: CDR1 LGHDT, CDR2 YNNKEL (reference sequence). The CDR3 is CASSQQGAQQFF. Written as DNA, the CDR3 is TGTGCCAGCAGCCAGCAGGGGGCCCAGCAGTTCTTC.

The CDR3 reads CSASGQGAQYGYTF. In nucleotides, the CDR3 is TGCAGTGCTTCCGGACAGGGGGCGCAGTATGGCTACACCTTC. The chain has TRBV20-1 and TRBJ1-2; 11 bases line up with TRBD1. CDR1 and CDR2 from the germline V gene are DFQATT and SNEGSKA (reference sequence). The CDR3 loop spans 14 amino acids. The trim removed 5 bases at V and 5 bases at J, leaving 7 bases unmatched.

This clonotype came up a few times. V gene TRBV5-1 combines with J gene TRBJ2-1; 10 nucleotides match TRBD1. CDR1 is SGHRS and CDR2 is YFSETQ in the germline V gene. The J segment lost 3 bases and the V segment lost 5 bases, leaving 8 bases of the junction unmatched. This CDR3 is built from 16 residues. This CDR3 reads CASSFPRTGGYNEQFF. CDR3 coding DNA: TGCGCCAGCAGTTTCCCCCGGACAGGGGGCTACAATGAGCAGTTCTTC.

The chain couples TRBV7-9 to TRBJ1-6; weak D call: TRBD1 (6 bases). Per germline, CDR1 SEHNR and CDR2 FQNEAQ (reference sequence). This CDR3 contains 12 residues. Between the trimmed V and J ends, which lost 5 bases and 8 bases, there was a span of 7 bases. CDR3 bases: TGTGCCAGCAGCCCAGGGGATTCACCCCTCCACTTT. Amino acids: CASSPGDSPLHF.

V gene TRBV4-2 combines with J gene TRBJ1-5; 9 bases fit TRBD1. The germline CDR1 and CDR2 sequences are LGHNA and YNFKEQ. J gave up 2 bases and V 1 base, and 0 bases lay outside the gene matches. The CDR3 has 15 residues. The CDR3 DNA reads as TGTGCCAGCAGCCAAGGGACAGGGGGCAATCAGCCCCAGCATTTT. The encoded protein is CASSQGTGGNQPQHF.

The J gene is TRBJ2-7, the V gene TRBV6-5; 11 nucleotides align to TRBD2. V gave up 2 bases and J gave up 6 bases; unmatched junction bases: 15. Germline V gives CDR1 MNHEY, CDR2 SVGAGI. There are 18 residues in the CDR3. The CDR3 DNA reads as TGTGCCAGCAGTTACATGGCTAGCGGGAGGCTCGCCGAGGGCGAGCAGTACTTC. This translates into CASSYMASGRLAEGEQYF.

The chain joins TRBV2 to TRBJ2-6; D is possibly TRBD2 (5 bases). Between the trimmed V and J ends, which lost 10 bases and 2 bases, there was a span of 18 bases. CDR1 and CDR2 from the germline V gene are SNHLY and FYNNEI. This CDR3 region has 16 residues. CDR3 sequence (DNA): TGTGCCAACCTCGGGGAAGAACACCCTGGGGCCAACGTCCTGACTTTC. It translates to CANLGEEHPGANVLTF.

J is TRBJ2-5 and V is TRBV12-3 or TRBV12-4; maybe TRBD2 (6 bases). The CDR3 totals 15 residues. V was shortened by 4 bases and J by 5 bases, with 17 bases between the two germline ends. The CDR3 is CASSSRGRLMETQYF. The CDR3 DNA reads TGTGCCAGCAGTTCCCGGGGGAGGCTAATGGAGACCCAGTACTTC.

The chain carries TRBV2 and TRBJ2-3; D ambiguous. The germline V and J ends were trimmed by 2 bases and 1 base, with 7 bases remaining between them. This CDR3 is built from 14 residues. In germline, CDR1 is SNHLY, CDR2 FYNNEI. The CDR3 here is CASSERVRTDTQYF. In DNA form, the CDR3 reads TGTGCCAGCAGTGAACGGGTGCGCACAGATACGCAGTATTTT.

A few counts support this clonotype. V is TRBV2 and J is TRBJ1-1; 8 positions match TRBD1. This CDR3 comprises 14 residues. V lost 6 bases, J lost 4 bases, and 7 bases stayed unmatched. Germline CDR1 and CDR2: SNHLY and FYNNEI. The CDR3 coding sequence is TGTGCCAGCAGGGACAGGGCCACTGGCACTGAAGCTTTCTTT. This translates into CASRDRATGTEAFF.

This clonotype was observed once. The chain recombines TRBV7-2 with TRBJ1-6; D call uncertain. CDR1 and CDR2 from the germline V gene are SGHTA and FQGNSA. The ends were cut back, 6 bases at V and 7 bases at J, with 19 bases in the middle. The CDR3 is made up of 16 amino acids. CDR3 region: CASSLSAGFSNSPLHF. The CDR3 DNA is TGTGCCAGCAGTTTATCGGCCGGGTTCTCAAATTCACCCCTCCACTTT. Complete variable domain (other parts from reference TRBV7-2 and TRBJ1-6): GAGVSQSPSNKVTEKGKDVELRCDPISGHTALYWYRQSLGQGLEFLIYFQGNSAPDKSGLPSDRFSAERTGGSVSTLTIQRTQQEDSAVYLCASSLSAGFSNSPLHFGNGTRLTVT.

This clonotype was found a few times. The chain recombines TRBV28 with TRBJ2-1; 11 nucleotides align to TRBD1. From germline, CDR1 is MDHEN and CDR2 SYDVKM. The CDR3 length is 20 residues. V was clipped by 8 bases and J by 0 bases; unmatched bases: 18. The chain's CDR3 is CASALGQGASRLPSYNEQFF. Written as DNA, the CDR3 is TGTGCCAGCGCCCTCGGACAGGGGGCGTCGAGGTTACCCTCCTACAATGAGCAGTTCTTC.

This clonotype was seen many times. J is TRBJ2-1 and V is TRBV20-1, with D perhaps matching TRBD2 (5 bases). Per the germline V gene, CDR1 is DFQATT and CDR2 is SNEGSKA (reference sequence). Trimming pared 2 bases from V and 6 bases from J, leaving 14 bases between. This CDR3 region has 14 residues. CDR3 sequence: CSARTAIGGNEQFF. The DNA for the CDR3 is TGCAGTGCTAGAACGGCCATCGGAGGCAATGAGCAGTTCTTC.